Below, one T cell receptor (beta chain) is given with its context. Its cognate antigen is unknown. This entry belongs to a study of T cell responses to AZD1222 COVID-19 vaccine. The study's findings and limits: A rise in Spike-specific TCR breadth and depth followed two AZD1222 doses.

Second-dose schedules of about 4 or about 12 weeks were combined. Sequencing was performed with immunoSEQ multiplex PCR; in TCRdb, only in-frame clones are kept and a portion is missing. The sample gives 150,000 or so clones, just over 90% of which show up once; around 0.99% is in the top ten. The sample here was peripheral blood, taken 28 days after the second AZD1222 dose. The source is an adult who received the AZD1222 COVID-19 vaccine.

The CDR3 coding sequence is TGTGCCAGCAGCTTAGCAAGGGGACAGGGACAAGAGACCCAGTACTTC. Amino acid sequence: CASSLARGQGQETQYF. The chain employs TRBV7-7 and TRBJ2-5, with TRBD1 identical over 9 bases. This CDR3 region has 16 residues. From germline, CDR1 is SSHAT and CDR2 FNYEAQ (reference sequence). V shed 0 bases and J 2 bases; nucleotides not matched to a gene: 4. Full variable domain (remainder filled in from reference TRBV7-7 and TRBJ2-5): GAGVSQSPRYKVTKRGQDVTLRCDPISSHATLYWYQQALGQGPEFLTYFNYEAQPDKSGLPSDRFSAERPEGSISTLTIQRTEQRDSAMYRCASSLARGQGQETQYFGPGTRLLVL.